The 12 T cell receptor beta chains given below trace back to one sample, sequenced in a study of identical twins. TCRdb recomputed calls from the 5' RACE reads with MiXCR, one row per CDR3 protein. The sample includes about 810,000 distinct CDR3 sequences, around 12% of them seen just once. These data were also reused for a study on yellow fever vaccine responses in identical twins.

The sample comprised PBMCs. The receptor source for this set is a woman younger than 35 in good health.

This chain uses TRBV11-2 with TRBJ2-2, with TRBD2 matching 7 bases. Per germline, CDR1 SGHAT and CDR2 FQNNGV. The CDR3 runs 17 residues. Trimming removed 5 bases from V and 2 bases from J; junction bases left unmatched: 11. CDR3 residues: CASSPPRGGGNTGELFF. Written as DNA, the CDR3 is TGTGCCAGCAGCCCCCCCCGAGGCGGGGGTAACACCGGGGAGCTGTTTTTT.

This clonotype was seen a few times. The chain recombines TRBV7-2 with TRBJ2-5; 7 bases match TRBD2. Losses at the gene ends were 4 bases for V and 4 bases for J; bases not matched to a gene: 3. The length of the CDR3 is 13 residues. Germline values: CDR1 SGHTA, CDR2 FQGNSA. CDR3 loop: CASSSWGGETQYF. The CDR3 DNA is TGTGCCAGCAGCTCCTGGGGGGGAGAGACCCAGTACTTC.

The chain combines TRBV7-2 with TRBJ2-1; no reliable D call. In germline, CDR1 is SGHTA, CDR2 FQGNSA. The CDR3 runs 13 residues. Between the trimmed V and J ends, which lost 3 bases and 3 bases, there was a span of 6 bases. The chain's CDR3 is CASSFSVYNEQFF. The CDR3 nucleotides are TGTGCCAGCAGCTTCTCAGTCTACAATGAGCAGTTCTTC.

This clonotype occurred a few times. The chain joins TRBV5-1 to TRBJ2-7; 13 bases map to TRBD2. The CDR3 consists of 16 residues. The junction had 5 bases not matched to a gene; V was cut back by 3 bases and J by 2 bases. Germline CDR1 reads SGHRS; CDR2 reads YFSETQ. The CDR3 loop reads CASSSGGLAGTYEQYF. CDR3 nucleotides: TGCGCCAGCAGCTCGGGGGGACTAGCGGGAACCTACGAGCAGTACTTC. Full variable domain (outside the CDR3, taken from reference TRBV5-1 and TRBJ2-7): KAGVTQTPRYLIKTRGQQVTLSCSPISGHRSVSWYQQTPGQGLQFLFEYFSETQRNKGNFPGRFSGRQFSNSRSEMNVSTLELGDSALYLCASSSGGLAGTYEQYFGPGTRLTVT.

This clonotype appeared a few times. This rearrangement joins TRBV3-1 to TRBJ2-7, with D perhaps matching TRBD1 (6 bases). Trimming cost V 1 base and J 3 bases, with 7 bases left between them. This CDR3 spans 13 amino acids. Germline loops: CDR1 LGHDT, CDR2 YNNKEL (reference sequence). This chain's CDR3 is CASSQGGHYEQYV. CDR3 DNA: TGTGCCAGCAGCCAAGGGGGACACTACGAGCAGTACGTC.

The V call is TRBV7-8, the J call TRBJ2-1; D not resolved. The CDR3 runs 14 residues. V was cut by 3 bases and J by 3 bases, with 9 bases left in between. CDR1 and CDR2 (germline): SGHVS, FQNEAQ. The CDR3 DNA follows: TGTGCCAGCAGCTTGTCGATTTACTACAATGAGCAGTTCTTC. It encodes CASSLSIYYNEQFF.

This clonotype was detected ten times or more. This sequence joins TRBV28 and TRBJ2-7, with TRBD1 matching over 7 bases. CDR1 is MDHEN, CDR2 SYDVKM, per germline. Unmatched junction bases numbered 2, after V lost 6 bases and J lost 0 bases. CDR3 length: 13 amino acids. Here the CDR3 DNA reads TGTGCCAGCAGCCGGGACAGCTCCTACGAGCAGTACTTC. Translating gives CASSRDSSYEQYF.

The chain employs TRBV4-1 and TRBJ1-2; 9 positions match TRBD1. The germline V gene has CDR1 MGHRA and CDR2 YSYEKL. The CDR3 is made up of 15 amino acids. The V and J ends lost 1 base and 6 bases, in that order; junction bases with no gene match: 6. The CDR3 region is CASSQGVWTGDGYTF. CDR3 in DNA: TGCGCCAGCAGCCAAGGGGTCTGGACAGGGGATGGCTACACCTTC.

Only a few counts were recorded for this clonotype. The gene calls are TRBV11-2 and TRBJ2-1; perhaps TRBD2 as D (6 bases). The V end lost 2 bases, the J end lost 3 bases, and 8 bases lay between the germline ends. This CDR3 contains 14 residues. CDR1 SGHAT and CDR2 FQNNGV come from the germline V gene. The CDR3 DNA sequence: TGTGCCAGCAGCTTATGGGGGGACTACAATGAGCAGTTCTTC. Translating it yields CASSLWGDYNEQFF.

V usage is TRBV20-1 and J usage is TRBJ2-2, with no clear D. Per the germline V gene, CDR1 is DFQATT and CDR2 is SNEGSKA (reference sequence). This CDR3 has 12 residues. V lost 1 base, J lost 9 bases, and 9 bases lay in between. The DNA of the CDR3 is TGCAGTGCTAGAGGGTTTGGCCGGGAGCTGTTTTTT. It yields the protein CSARGFGRELFF.

The CDR3 is CASSFGLAGSSRQETQYF. DNA of the CDR3: TGCGCCAGCAGCTTTGGACTAGCGGGATCGTCCCGCCAAGAGACCCAGTACTTC. V and J are TRBV5-1 and TRBJ2-5; 12 nucleotides agree with TRBD2. The CDR3 is made up of 18 amino acids. V lost 2 bases to trimming and J lost 1 base; unmatched junction nucleotides: 9. CDR1 and CDR2 (germline): SGHRS, YFSETQ.

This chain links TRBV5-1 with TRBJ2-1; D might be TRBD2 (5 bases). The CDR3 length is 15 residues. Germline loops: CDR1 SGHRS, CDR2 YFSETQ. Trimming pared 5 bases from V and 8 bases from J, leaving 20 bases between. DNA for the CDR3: TGCGCCAGCAGGTCCGGGGTTAAAGAAAAGGATGAGCAGTTCTTC. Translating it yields CASRSGVKEKDEQFF.